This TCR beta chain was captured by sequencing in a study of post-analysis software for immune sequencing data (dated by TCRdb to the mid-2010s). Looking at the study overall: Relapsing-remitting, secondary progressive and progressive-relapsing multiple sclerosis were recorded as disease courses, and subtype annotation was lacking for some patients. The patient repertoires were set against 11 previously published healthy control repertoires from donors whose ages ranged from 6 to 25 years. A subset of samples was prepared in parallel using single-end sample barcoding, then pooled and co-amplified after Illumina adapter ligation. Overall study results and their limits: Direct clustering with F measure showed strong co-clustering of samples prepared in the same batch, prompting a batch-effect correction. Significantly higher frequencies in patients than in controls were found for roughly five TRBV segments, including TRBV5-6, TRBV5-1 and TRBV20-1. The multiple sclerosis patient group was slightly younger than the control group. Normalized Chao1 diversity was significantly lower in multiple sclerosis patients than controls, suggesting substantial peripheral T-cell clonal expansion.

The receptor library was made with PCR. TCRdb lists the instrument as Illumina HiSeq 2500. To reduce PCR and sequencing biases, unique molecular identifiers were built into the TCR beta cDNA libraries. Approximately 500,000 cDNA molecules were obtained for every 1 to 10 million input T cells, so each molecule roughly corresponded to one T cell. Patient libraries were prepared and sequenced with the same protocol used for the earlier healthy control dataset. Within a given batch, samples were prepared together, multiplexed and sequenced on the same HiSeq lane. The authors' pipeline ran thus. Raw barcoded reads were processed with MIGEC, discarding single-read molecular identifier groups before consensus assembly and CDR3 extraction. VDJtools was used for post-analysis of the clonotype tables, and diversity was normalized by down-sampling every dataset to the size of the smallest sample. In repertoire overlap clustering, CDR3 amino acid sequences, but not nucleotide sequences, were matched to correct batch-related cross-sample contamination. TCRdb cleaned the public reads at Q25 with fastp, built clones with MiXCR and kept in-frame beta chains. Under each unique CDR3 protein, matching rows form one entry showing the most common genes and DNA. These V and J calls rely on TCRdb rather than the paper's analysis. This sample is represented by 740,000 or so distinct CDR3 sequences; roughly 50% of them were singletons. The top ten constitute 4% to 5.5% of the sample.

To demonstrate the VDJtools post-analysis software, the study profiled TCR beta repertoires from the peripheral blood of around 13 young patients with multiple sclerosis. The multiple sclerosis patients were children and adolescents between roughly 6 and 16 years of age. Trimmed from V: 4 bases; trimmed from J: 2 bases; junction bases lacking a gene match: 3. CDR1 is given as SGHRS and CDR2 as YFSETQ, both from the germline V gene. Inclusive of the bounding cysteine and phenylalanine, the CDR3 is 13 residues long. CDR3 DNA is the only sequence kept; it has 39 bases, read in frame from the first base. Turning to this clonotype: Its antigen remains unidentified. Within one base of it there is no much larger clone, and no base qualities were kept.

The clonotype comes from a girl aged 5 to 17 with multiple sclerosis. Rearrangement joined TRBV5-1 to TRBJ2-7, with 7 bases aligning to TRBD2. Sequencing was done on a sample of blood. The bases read TGCGCCAGCAGCACCGGGGGGACCTACGAGCAGTACTTC. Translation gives CASSTGGTYEQYF.